This T cell receptor (beta chain) was recovered during a study of blood T cell repertoires in COVID-19. About the research overall: T cells, B-cell-depleted T cells, or PBMCs provided the cDNA or gDNA that served as material.

Sequenced by immunoSEQ multiplex PCR; TCRdb stores in-frame clones only, minus some. The sample holds approximately 140,000 clones, around 82% seen once. Trimming took 5 bases from V and 0 from J; bases not matched to a gene: 5. Germline V lookup: CDR1 MRHNA, CDR2 SNTAGT. The CDR3 totals 15 residues. This chain links TRBV6-4 with TRBJ2-7; TRBD2 matches 9 bases. Sequencing was carried out using peripheral blood. The receptor was isolated from a man aged 55 to 70 with acute or convalescent COVID-19. The CDR3 sequence is CASSSTSGGSYEQYF. CDR3 nucleotide sequence: TGTGCCAGCAGTTCGACTAGCGGAGGCTCCTACGAGCAGTACTTC.